Sequencing of this TCR beta chain was carried out in a study of T cell changes during pregnancy in multiple sclerosis. The V gene's germline CDR1 is GTSNPN and CDR2 SVGIG (reference sequence). The V end lost 1 base, the J end lost 10 bases, and 10 bases lay between the germline ends. This CDR3 has 11 residues. Using immunoSEQ multiplex PCR, the repertoire was profiled, and TCRdb retains in-frame clones only, with some absent. The data contain 43,000 or so clones, under 95% of them seen just once; the ten biggest clones take up about 1.5%. This chain links TRBV30 with TRBJ1-2; D is unclear. The source of this sequence is a female donor with multiple sclerosis, enrolled in a pregnancy study. Specimen: PBMCs (not recorded whether the cells were cultured). CDR3 sequence: CAWSADVHYTF. The CDR3 nucleotides are TGTGCCTGGAGTGCCGACGTCCACTACACCTTC.